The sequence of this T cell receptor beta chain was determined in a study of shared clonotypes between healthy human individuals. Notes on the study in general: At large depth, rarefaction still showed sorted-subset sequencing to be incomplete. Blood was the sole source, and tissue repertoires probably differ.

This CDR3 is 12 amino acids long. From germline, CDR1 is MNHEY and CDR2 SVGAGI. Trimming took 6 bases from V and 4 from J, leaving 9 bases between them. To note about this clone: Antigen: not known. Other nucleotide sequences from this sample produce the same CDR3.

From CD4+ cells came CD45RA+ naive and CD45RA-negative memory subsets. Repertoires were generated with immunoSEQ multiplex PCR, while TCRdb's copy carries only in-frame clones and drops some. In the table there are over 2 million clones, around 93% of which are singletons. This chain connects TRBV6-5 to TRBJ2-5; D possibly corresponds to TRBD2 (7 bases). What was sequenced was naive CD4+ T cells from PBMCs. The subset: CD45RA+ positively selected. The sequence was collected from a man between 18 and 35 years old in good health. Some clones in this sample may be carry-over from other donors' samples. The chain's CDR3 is CASRGGRETQYF. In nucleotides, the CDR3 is TGTGCCAGCAGGGGGGGGCGAGAGACCCAGTACTTC.